These 9 T cell receptor beta chains originate from one sample sequenced in a study of T-cell memory formation after mild COVID-19. MiXCR was run by TCRdb on the 5' RACE reads, yielding one entry per CDR3 protein. The sample holds about 560,000 distinct CDR3 sequences, around 16% seen once. Sequenced material: PBMCs or a T cell subset sorted from them (not recorded which). These receptors were collected from an adult woman who had mild COVID-19 (a few samples of this study predate the infection). Cell type and time point are not known.

This clonotype was seen a handful of times. The CDR3 nucleotides are TGTGCCAGCTATTCCGGGACTAGCTCCTACGAGCAGTACTTC. This gives the protein CASYSGTSSYEQYF. This sequence joins TRBV6-2 or TRBV6-3 and TRBJ2-7; 8 bases fit TRBD2. The CDR3 consists of 14 residues. After removal of 8 bases from V and 0 bases from J, the junction contained 6 bases not matched to a gene. Germline assignment: CDR1 MNHEY and CDR2 SVGEGT.

This clonotype turned up a few times. The rearrangement joins TRBV4-1 to TRBJ2-5, with D tentatively TRBD1 or TRBD2 (5 bases each). CDR1 is MGHRA and CDR2 is YSYEKL in the germline V gene. CDR3 length: 14 amino acids. Trimming pared 4 bases from V and 2 bases from J, leaving 11 bases between. DNA for the CDR3: TGCGCCAGCAGCCGCAATGAGGGGCAAGAGACCCAGTACTTC. Translation gives CASSRNEGQETQYF.

The V and J genes are TRBV19 and TRBJ2-1; 7 bases are a match to TRBD1. The CDR3 loop spans 16 amino acids. V dropped 3 bases and J dropped 5; count of bases not matched to a gene: 10. Per germline, CDR1 LNHDA and CDR2 SQIVND (reference sequence). CDR3: CASSIQGQWSHNEQFF. CDR3 nucleotide sequence: TGTGCCAGTAGTATCCAGGGACAGTGGTCTCACAATGAGCAGTTCTTC.

This clonotype was picked up a small number of times. V gene TRBV7-3 combines with J gene TRBJ2-1; D is perhaps TRBD2 (6 bases). This CDR3 has 17 amino acids. Germline V gene sequence: CDR1 SGHTA, CDR2 FQGTGA. Trimming left V 4 bases short and J 0 bases short, with 16 bases between. The CDR3: CASSSNPPGSSYNEQFF. CDR3 coding DNA: TGTGCCAGCAGCTCGAACCCCCCCGGGAGCTCCTACAATGAGCAGTTCTTC.

This clonotype was recorded a few times. The chain uses TRBV9 and TRBJ2-1; 7 nucleotides line up with TRBD2. CDR3 length: 16 amino acids. Looked up from germline, CDR1 is SGDLS and CDR2 is YYNGEE. The J segment lost 7 bases and the V segment lost 7 bases, leaving 17 bases of the junction unmatched. Here the CDR3 reads CASGHIEAGRGNEQFF. CDR3 sequence (DNA): TGTGCCAGCGGCCATATAGAAGCGGGACGAGGGAATGAGCAGTTCTTC.

Relative to its sample, this clonotype is medium-sized. The chain carries TRBV24-1 and TRBJ1-2; D may be TRBD1 (5 bases). The CDR3 covers 12 residues. Germline CDR1 reads KGHDR; CDR2 reads SFDVKD. Trimming removed 6 bases at V and 7 bases at J, with 11 bases between. DNA for the CDR3: TGTGCCACCAGTCGCCAGGGTTTTGGCTACACCTTC. Its protein is CATSRQGFGYTF.

The chain recombines TRBV4-1 with TRBJ1-1, with D possibly TRBD1 on 5 matching bases. V lost 4 bases, J lost 0 bases, and 15 bases lay in between. The CDR3 runs to 16 residues. The germline gives CDR1 MGHRA, CDR2 YSYEKL. In DNA form, the CDR3 reads TGCGCCAGCAGCCTGAGGGACCCCCCCATGAACACTGAAGCTTTCTTT. This gives the protein CASSLRDPPMNTEAFF.

This chain links TRBV25-1 with TRBJ1-6; 10 nucleotides agree with TRBD1. Germline-derived CDR1 and CDR2 are MGHDK and SYGVNS. The junction had 4 bases not matched to a gene; V was cut back by 4 bases and J by 7 bases. The CDR3 consists of 15 residues. The CDR3 coding sequence is TGTGCCAGCAGTGGGCGGGACAGGGGCAATTCACCCCTCCACTTT. Protein: CASSGRDRGNSPLHF.

This clonotype was picked up a small number of times. The chain links TRBV14 to TRBJ2-3; D unresolved. Trimming took 1 base from V and 6 from J, leaving 8 bases between them. In germline, CDR1 is SGHDN, CDR2 FVKESK. The CDR3 is 13 amino acids. For the CDR3, the DNA is TGTGCCAGCAGCCAAGTCAGTGTCGATACGCAGTATTTT. This encodes CASSQVSVDTQYF.